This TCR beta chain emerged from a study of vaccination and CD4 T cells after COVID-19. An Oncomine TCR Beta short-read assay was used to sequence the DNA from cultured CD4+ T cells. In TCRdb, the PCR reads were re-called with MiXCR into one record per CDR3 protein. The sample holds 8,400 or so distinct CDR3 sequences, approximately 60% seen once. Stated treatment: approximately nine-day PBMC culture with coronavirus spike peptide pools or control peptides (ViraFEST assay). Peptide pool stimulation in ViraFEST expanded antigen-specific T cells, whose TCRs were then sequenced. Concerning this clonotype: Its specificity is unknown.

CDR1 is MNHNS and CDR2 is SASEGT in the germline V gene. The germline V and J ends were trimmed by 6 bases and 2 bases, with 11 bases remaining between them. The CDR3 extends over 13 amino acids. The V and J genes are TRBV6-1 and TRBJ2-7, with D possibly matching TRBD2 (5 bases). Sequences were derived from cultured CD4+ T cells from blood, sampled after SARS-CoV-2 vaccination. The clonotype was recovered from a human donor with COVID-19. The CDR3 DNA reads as TGTGCCAGCAGCAGGACTTGGACCTACGAGCAGTACTTC. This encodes CASSRTWTYEQYF.